These 18 T cell receptor beta chains share one sample of origin, sequenced in a study of CD8+ T cells in alopecia areata. The treatment denotes: oral pan-JAK inhibitor, 5-10 mg twice daily. It was cDNA, reverse transcribed from extracted RNA, that served as the sequencing template. Assay used: immunoSEQ multiplex PCR; TCRdb lists only in-frame clones, some missing. The sample consists of under 200,000 clones, around 59% of them appearing once. Sequencing used CD4+ T cells sorted from blood, obtained at week 24, from a patient treated with tofacitinib. The receptors originated from a human donor with alopecia areata.

The chain recombines TRBV28 with TRBJ1-1; TRBD1 matches at 8 bases. The ends lost 4 bases at V and 1 base at J; junction bases unmatched: 5. This CDR3 is built from 15 residues. CDR1 and CDR2 (germline): MDHEN, SYDVKM. The CDR3 spells CASSYSDRENTEAFF. CDR3 bases: TGTGCCAGCAGTTATTCGGACAGGGAGAACACTGAAGCTTTCTTT.

A few counts support this clone. The chain carries TRBV29-1 and TRBJ2-1; no clear D. This CDR3 is built from 15 residues. The V end was cut by 5 bases, the J end by 0 bases, with 14 bases between. Per the germline V gene, CDR1 is SQVTM and CDR2 is ANQGSEA. CDR3 sequence reads: CSVRTAISSYNEQFF. The CDR3 DNA follows: TGCAGCGTTAGGACGGCAATTAGCTCCTACAATGAGCAGTTCTTC.

This clone has a handful of counts. The chain joins TRBV7-9 to TRBJ1-6; 10 bases are a match to TRBD1. The CDR3 runs 15 residues. Looked up from germline, CDR1 is SEHNR and CDR2 is FQNEAQ (reference sequence). The V and J ends lost 5 bases and 8 bases, in that order; junction bases with no gene match: 6. The CDR3 coding sequence is TGTGCCAGCAGCCTAATCGGGACAGGGGATTCACCCCTCCACTTT. Amino acids: CASSLIGTGDSPLHF.

The chain links TRBV14 to TRBJ1-1; no clear D. V lost 1 base, J lost 9 bases, and 9 bases lay in between. Germline CDR1 is SGHDN and CDR2 is FVKESK. The CDR3 covers 12 residues. CDR3 DNA sequence: TGTGCCAGCAGCCAAGCACCTCTGAAAGCTTTCTTT. Its protein is CASSQAPLKAFF.

The chain employs TRBV6-1 and TRBJ2-7; weak D call: TRBD1 (5 bases). Germline-derived CDR1 and CDR2 are MNHNS and SASEGT. Trimming stripped 6 bases from V and 0 bases from J, with 9 bases between. This CDR3 comprises 13 residues. The CDR3 DNA is TGTGCCAGCAGCTCCGACAGCTCCTACGAGCAGTACTTC. It is translated as CASSSDSSYEQYF.

CDR3 nucleotide sequence: TGCGCCAGCACCCTACAGGGGGCTCTTATCGACGAGCAGTACTTC. Protein sequence: CASTLQGALIDEQYF. The rearrangement uses TRBV5-1 and TRBJ2-7; 9 bases fit TRBD1. Germline assignment: CDR1 SGHRS and CDR2 YFSETQ. Trimming cost V 6 bases and J 5 bases; bases outside gene matches: 12. The CDR3 has 15 amino acids.

The V call is TRBV6-1, the J call TRBJ1-1; the D is unclear. Germline CDR1 and CDR2: MNHNS and SASEGT. The CDR3 totals 11 residues. Between the trimmed V and J ends, which lost 7 bases and 3 bases, there was a span of 6 bases. CDR3 DNA: TGTGCCAGCACGGGATACACTGAAGCTTTCTTT. Translation: CASTGYTEAFF.

This clone was detected only once. The chain recombines TRBV5-1 with TRBJ1-1; no firm D call. This CDR3 spans 11 amino acids. Germline-derived CDR1 and CDR2 are SGHRS and YFSETQ. V gave up 3 bases and J gave up 4 bases, with 4 bases separating them. The CDR3 DNA sequence: TGCGCCAGCAGCTCCCCCACTGAAGCTTTCTTT. Its translation: CASSSPTEAFF.

The chain carries TRBV30 and TRBJ1-2; TRBD1 matches at 7 bases. Germline CDR1 reads GTSNPN; CDR2 reads SVGIG (reference sequence). The CDR3 has 15 amino acids. Losses at the gene ends were 3 bases for V and 2 bases for J; bases not matched to a gene: 9. The CDR3 loop is CAWRPDRAGNYGYTF. The CDR3, as DNA: TGTGCCTGGAGACCTGACAGGGCAGGGAACTATGGCTACACCTTC.

This clone showed up just once. At one end the junction does not follow the germline gene, possibly because of a read error. The chain joins TRBV30 to TRBJ1-1; 9 bases are a match to TRBD1. Per the germline V gene, CDR1 is GTSNPN and CDR2 is SVGIG (reference sequence). The CDR3 runs 13 residues. The CDR3 loop reads CAWSAERDRVWHF. The CDR3 DNA follows: TGTGCCTGGAGTGCAGAGCGGGACAGGGTTTGGCATTTT.

The chain uses TRBV4-2 and TRBJ2-3; D gene uncertain. The V gene lost 0 bases and the J gene lost 2 bases, with 12 bases spanning the gap. CDR1 is LGHNA, CDR2 YNFKEQ, per germline. This CDR3 region has 16 residues. In DNA, the CDR3 is TGTGCCAGCAGCCAAGATTTAGGGTCATACACAGATACGCAGTATTTT. Amino acid sequence: CASSQDLGSYTDTQYF.

The J gene is TRBJ2-3, the V gene TRBV7-2; D possibly corresponds to TRBD2 (6 bases). The V and J ends lost 11 bases and 4 bases respectively, with 16 bases between them. The CDR3 runs to 13 residues. The germline CDR1 and CDR2 sequences are SGHTA and FQGNSA. The CDR3 DNA sequence: TGTGCCCGCCGGGGGAGCGGAGCAGATACGCAGTATTTT. Translated, it gives CARRGSGADTQYF.

V and J are TRBV6-6 and TRBJ2-5, with a weak D call TRBD1 (6 bases). The CDR3 sequence is 13 residues long. V lost 4 bases, J lost 3 bases, and 9 bases lay in between. Germline V lookup: CDR1 MNHNY, CDR2 SVGAGI (reference sequence). Here the CDR3 reads CASSLTGKETQYF. For the CDR3, the DNA is TGTGCCAGCAGTTTAACAGGGAAAGAGACCCAGTACTTC.

This rearrangement joins TRBV6-5 to TRBJ2-3; D ambiguous. CDR3 length: 13 amino acids. V lost 4 bases to trimming and J lost 0 bases, with 5 bases between them. CDR1 is MNHEY, CDR2 SVGAGI, per germline. The CDR3 DNA reads as TGTGCCAGCAGTTCTCAGAGCACAGATACGCAGTATTTT. As protein: CASSSQSTDTQYF.

V usage is TRBV4-1 and J usage is TRBJ2-7, with 7 bases matching TRBD2. V lost 0 bases to trimming and J lost 0 bases; unmatched junction nucleotides: 2. Per germline, CDR1 MGHRA and CDR2 YSYEKL. The CDR3 consists of 15 residues. CDR3: CASSQEGGPSYEQYF. CDR3 bases: TGCGCCAGCAGCCAAGAGGGAGGGCCCTCCTACGAGCAGTACTTC.

This chain joins TRBV5-1 and TRBJ2-1, with D tentatively TRBD2 (6 bases). V was cut by 1 base and J by 5 bases, with 7 bases left in between. The germline V gene has CDR1 SGHRS and CDR2 YFSETQ. The length of the CDR3 is 13 residues. Written as DNA, the CDR3 is TGCGCCAGCAGCTTGTGGGGGGACAATGAGCAGTTCTTC. This sequence encodes CASSLWGDNEQFF.

The genes are TRBV29-1 and TRBJ1-5; D gene uncertain. The germline gives CDR1 SQVTM, CDR2 ANQGSEA. The CDR3 sequence is 13 residues long. V was shortened by 4 bases and J by 3 bases, with 10 bases between the two germline ends. This CDR3 is CSVAREPNQPQHF. As DNA, the CDR3 is TGCAGCGTTGCCAGAGAGCCCAATCAGCCCCAGCATTTT.

The chain combines TRBV2 with TRBJ1-5; 7 bases agree with TRBD1. Germline lookup yields CDR1 SNHLY and CDR2 FYNNEI. V lost 3 bases, J lost 4 bases, and 6 bases stayed unmatched. The CDR3 is made up of 15 amino acids. CDR3 sequence reads: CASSDLGTENQPQHF. As DNA, the CDR3 is TGTGCCAGCAGTGATCTGGGGACAGAAAATCAGCCCCAGCATTTT.